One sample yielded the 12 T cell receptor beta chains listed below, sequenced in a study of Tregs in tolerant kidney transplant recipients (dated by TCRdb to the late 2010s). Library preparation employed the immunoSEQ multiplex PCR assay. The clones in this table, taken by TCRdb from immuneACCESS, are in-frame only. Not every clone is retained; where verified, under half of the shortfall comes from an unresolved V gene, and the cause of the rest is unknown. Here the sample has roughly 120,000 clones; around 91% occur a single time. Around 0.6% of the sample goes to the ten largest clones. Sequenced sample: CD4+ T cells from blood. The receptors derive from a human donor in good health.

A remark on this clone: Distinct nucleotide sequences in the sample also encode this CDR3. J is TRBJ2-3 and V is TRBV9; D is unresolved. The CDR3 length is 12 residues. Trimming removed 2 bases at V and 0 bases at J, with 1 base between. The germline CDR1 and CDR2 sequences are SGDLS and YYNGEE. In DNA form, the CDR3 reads TGTGCCAGCAGCGTGAGCACAGATACGCAGTATTTT. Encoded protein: CASSVSTDTQYF.

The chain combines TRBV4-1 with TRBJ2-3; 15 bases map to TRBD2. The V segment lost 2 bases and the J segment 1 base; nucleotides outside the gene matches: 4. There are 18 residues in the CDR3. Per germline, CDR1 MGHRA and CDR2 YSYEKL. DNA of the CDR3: TGCGCCAGCAGCCAATCGGGACTAGCGGGGGGCCGCACAGATACGCAGTATTTT. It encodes CASSQSGLAGGRTDTQYF.

CDR3: CASSQPRGGQFF. The CDR3 nucleotides read TGCGCCAGCAGCCAACCCAGGGGTGGGCAGTTCTTC. The chain links TRBV4-1 to TRBJ2-1, with D possibly TRBD1 on 6 matching bases. This CDR3 is built from 12 residues. Looked up from germline, CDR1 is MGHRA and CDR2 is YSYEKL. V lost 2 bases and J 12 bases, leaving 11 bases between the germline ends.

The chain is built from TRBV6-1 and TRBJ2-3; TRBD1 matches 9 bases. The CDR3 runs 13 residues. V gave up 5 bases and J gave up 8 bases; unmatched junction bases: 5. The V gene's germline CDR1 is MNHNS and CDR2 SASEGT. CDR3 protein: CASSITGGGTQYF. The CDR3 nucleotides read TGTGCCAGCAGTATCACAGGGGGCGGTACGCAGTATTTT.

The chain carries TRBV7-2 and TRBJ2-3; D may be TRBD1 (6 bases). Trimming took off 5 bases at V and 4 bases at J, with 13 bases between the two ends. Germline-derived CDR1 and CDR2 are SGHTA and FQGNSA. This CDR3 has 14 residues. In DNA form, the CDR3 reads TGTGCCAGCAGCCGTAAGACAGGCCCAGATACGCAGTATTTT. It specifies CASSRKTGPDTQYF. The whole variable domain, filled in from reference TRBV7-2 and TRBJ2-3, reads GAGVSQSPSNKVTEKGKDVELRCDPISGHTALYWYRQSLGQGLEFLIYFQGNSAPDKSGLPSDRFSAERTGGSVSTLTIQRTQQEDSAVYLCASSRKTGPDTQYFGPGTRLTVL.

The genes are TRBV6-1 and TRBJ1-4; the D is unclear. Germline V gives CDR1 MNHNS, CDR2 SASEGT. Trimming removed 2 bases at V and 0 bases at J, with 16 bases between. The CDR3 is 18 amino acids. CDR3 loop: CASSENRIESPTNEKLFF. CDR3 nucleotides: TGTGCCAGCAGTGAAAACAGAATAGAATCCCCAACTAATGAAAAACTGTTTTTT.

CDR3 amino acids: CASSPNLGINYGYTF. CDR3 in DNA: TGTGCCAGCAGTCCCAATCTGGGGATTAACTATGGCTACACCTTC. The chain links TRBV6-1 to TRBJ1-2; D call uncertain. Germline values: CDR1 MNHNS, CDR2 SASEGT. Trimming shortened V by 5 bases and J by 1 base, and 14 bases separated the two germline ends. The CDR3 loop spans 15 amino acids.

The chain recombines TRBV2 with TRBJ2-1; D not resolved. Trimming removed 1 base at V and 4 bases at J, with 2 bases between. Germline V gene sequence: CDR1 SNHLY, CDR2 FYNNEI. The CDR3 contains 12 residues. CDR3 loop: CASSEDYNEQFF. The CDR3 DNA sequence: TGTGCCAGCAGTGAAGATTACAATGAGCAGTTCTTC.

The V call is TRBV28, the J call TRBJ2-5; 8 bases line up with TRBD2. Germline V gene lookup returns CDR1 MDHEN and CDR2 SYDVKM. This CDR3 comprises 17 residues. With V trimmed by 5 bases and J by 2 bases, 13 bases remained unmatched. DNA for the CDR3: TGTGCCAGCAGTCCGGGAACCCCACTAGCGGTACAAGAGACCCAGTACTTC. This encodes CASSPGTPLAVQETQYF.

The CDR3 DNA follows: TGCGCCAGCAGCTTGGCCCCTAGCGGGGGGTTTCAGATCACCGGGGAGCTGTTTTTT. Its protein product is CASSLAPSGGFQITGELFF. The chain recombines TRBV5-1 with TRBJ2-2, with 11 bases lining up with TRBD2. Germline loops: CDR1 SGHRS, CDR2 YFSETQ. The J segment lost 4 bases and the V segment lost 0 bases, leaving 11 bases of the junction unmatched. The CDR3 has 19 amino acids.

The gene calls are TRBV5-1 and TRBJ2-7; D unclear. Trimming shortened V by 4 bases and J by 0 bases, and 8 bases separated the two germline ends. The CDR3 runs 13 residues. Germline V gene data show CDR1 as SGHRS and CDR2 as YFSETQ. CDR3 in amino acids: CASSGADSYEQYF. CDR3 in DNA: TGCGCCAGCAGCGGCGCCGACTCCTACGAGCAGTACTTC.

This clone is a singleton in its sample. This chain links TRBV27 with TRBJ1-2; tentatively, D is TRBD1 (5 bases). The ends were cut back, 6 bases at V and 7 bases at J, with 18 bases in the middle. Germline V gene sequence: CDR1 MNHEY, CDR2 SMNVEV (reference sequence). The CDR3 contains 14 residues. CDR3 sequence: CASRPTGAGGGYTF. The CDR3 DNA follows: TGTGCCAGCAGGCCGACCGGGGCCGGAGGTGGCTACACCTTC.